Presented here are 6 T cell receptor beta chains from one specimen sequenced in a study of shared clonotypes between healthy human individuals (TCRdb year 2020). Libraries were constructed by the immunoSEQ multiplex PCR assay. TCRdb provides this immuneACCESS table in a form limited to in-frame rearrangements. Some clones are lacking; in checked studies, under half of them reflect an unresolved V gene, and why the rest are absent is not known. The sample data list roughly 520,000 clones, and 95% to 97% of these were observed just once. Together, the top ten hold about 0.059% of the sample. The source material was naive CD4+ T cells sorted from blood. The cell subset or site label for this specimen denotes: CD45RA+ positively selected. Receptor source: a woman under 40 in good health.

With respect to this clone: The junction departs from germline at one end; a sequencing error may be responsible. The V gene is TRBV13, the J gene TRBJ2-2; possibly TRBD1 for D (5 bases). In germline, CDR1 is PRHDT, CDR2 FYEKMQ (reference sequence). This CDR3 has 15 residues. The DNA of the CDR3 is TGTGCCAGCAGCCTAGGGGCGCCGGGCACCGGGGAGCTGTTTTTT. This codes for CASSLGAPGTGELFF.

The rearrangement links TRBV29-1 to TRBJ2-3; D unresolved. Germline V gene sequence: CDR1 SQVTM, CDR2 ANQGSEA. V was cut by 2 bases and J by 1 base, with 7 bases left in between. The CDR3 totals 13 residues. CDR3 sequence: CSVETLRTDTQYF. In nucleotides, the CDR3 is TGCAGCGTTGAAACTCTCCGCACAGATACGCAGTATTTT.

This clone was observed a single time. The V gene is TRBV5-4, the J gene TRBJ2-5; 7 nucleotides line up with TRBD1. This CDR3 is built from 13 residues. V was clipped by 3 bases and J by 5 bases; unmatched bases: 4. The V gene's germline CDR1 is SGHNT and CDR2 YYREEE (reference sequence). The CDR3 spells CASSSTGLETQYF. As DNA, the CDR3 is TGTGCCAGCAGCTCGACAGGGTTGGAGACCCAGTACTTC.

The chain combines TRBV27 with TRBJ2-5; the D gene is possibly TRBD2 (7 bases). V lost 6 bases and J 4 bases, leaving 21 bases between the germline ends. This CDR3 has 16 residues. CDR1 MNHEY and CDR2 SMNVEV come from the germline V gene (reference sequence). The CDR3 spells CASSSLMGGGGETQYF. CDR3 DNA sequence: TGTGCCAGCAGCTCCCTTATGGGGGGCGGGGGAGAGACCCAGTACTTC.

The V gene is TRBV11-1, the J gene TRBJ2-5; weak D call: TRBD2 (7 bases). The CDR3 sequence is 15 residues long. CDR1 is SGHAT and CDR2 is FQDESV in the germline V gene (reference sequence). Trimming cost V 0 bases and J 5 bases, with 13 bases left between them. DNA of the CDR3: TGTGCCAGCAGCTTAGCTCGGGGGGCGGGCGAGACCCAGTACTTC. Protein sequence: CASSLARGAGETQYF. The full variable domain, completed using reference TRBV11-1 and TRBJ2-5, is EAEVAQSPRYKITEKSQAVAFWCDPISGHATLYWYRQILGQGPELLVQFQDESVVDDSQLPKDRFSAERLKGVDSTLKIQPAELGDSAMYLCASSLARGAGETQYFGPGTRLLVL.

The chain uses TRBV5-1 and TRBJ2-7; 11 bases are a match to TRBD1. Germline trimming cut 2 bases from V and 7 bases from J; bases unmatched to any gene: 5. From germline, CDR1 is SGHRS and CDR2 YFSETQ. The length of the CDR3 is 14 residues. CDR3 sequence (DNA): TGCGCCAGCAGCTTCGGGACAGGGGGTCAGGAGCAGTACTTC. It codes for CASSFGTGGQEQYF.